One sample yielded the 18 T cell receptor beta chains listed below, sequenced in a study of CD8 T cells in ankylosing spondylitis. TCRdb re-called the 5' RACE reads through MiXCR, storing one row per CDR3 protein. The data show some 140,000 distinct CDR3 sequences, roughly 6.6% seen once. Sequencing used blood, either unsorted or a sorted T cell fraction (not recorded which). These TCRs come from a female donor with ankylosing spondylitis or in good health (not recorded which).

This clonotype was seen many times. This chain connects TRBV11-2 to TRBJ2-1; D gene ambiguous. The germline V and J ends were trimmed by 1 base and 8 bases, with 9 bases remaining between them. Germline-derived CDR1 and CDR2 are SGHAT and FQNNGV. The CDR3 is 13 residues long. The CDR3 DNA follows: TGTGCCAGCAGCTTAGCCCAGAGCTATGAGCAGTTCTTC. This codes for CASSLAQSYEQFF.

There are many counts of this clonotype. The V gene is TRBV12-3 or TRBV12-4, the J gene TRBJ2-5, with D possibly matching TRBD2 (5 bases). The CDR3 totals 14 residues. Trimming took 1 base from V and 5 from J, leaving 11 bases between them. CDR3 sequence: CASSLGPSTETQYF. The CDR3 DNA is TGTGCCAGCAGTTTAGGTCCTAGCACGGAGACCCAGTACTTC.

This clonotype was seen a handful of times. The chain is built from TRBV10-1 and TRBJ2-7, with 8 bases lining up with TRBD2. With 3 bases clipped from V and 0 bases from J, the junction kept 10 bases outside the gene matches. The CDR3 has 17 residues. Per germline, CDR1 WNHNN and CDR2 SYGVQD (reference sequence). The CDR3: CASSEGNLAGDSYEQYF. Here the CDR3 DNA reads TGCGCCAGCAGTGAAGGTAACCTAGCGGGTGACTCCTACGAGCAGTACTTC.

V gene TRBV20-1 combines with J gene TRBJ2-1; 9 nucleotides align to TRBD2. The CDR3 covers 13 residues. Trimming at V came to 6 bases and at J to 3 bases, leaving 3 bases not matched to a gene. Germline CDR1 is DFQATT and CDR2 is SNEGSKA (reference sequence). The CDR3 bases are TGCAGTGCAATGACTAGCGGCTACAATGAGCAGTTCTTC. Translation gives CSAMTSGYNEQFF.

Many counts were recorded for this clonotype. The chain links TRBV30 to TRBJ1-1; 7 bases fit TRBD1. Germline V gene lookup returns CDR1 GTSNPN and CDR2 SVGIG (reference sequence). V lost 2 bases and J lost 1; bases outside the gene matches: 4. This CDR3 region has 14 residues. CDR3 in amino acids: CAWSPGTANTEAFF. The CDR3 nucleotides read TGTGCCTGGAGTCCCGGGACAGCGAACACTGAAGCTTTCTTT.

This clonotype was observed many times. The chain couples TRBV5-1 to TRBJ2-3, with 7 bases that match TRBD2. Trimming took 0 bases from V and 6 from J; bases not matched to a gene: 16. Germline values: CDR1 SGHRS, CDR2 YFSETQ. CDR3 size: 18 residues. The CDR3 nucleotides are TGCGCCAGCAGCTTGGTGTCTTTTTCTAGCGGCCCTTTTGATACGCAGTATTTT. This sequence encodes CASSLVSFSSGPFDTQYF.

The table lists this clonotype with many counts. The chain carries TRBV12-3 or TRBV12-4 and TRBJ1-4, with 8 bases that match TRBD1. This CDR3 spans 17 amino acids. Trimming removed 6 bases from V and 4 bases from J; junction bases left unmatched: 13. The CDR3 DNA sequence: TGTGCCAGCAGATATCTGGGGCAGGGGGCTTATAATGAAAAACTGTTTTTT. Translated, it gives CASRYLGQGAYNEKLFF.

This chain joins TRBV11-3 and TRBJ2-1; D is unresolved. Germline CDR1 and CDR2: SGHNT and YENEEA. V was shortened by 5 bases and J by 8 bases, with 10 bases between the two germline ends. The CDR3 is 12 residues long. The DNA for the CDR3 is TGTGCCAGCAGCCGACTGACGGATGAGCAGTTCTTC. Protein sequence: CASSRLTDEQFF.

Many counts were recorded for this clonotype. The genes are TRBV5-1 and TRBJ1-5; no definite D call. The CDR3 covers 16 residues. V was clipped by 0 bases and J by 2 bases, with 12 bases between them. The germline V gene encodes CDR1 SGHRS and CDR2 YFSETQ. The CDR3 DNA reads as TGCGCCAGCAGCTTGGGTACGGGGAGCGGCAATCAGCCCCAGCATTTT. This encodes CASSLGTGSGNQPQHF.

This clonotype was found a few times. The chain is built from TRBV14 and TRBJ2-7, with TRBD1 matching 11 bases. V shed 5 bases, J shed 0 bases, and the junction held 6 bases outside the gene matches. In germline, CDR1 is SGHDN, CDR2 FVKESK. The CDR3 spans 16 residues. Here the CDR3 DNA reads TGTGCCAGCAGCACGATAGGGACAGGGGGCTCCTACGAGCAGTACTTC. The encoded protein is CASSTIGTGGSYEQYF.

This clonotype was observed many times. The chain couples TRBV6-5 to TRBJ2-1; D unresolved. The CDR3 contains 12 residues. Germline V gene sequence: CDR1 MNHEY, CDR2 SVGAGI. The germline V and J ends were trimmed by 2 bases and 10 bases, with 9 bases remaining between them. CDR3 residues: CASSYGVGEQFF. CDR3 nucleotides: TGTGCCAGCAGTTACGGGGTGGGGGAGCAGTTCTTC.

This clonotype was picked up many times. The rearrangement uses TRBV20-1 and TRBJ2-6; 7 bases match TRBD1. The germline V gene encodes CDR1 DFQATT and CDR2 SNEGSKA (reference sequence). The CDR3 is made up of 15 amino acids. V was pared by 7 bases and J by 1 base, with 7 bases of the junction left unmatched. The CDR3 reads CSVRTGPSGANVLTF. For the CDR3, the DNA is TGCAGTGTTAGGACAGGTCCGTCTGGGGCCAACGTCCTGACTTTC.

This clonotype has a count of ten or more. CDR3: CASTLARGEQFF. CDR3 coding DNA: TGTGCCAGCACCTTGGCACGGGGTGAGCAGTTCTTC. The genes are TRBV6-2 or TRBV6-3 and TRBJ2-1; D is possibly TRBD2 (5 bases). Germline V gene data show CDR1 as MNHEY and CDR2 as SVGEGT. The CDR3 extends over 12 amino acids. With 7 bases removed from V and 9 bases from J, the gap between germline ends came to 13 bases.

This chain uses TRBV12-3 or TRBV12-4 with TRBJ2-2, with 13 nucleotides matching TRBD2. V lost 5 bases to trimming and J lost 6 bases; unmatched junction nucleotides: 6. This CDR3 region has 16 residues. CDR3 coding DNA: TGTGCCAGCAGTCCCCTACTAGCGGGGGGGCCCGGGGAGCTGTTTTTT. Protein sequence: CASSPLLAGGPGELFF.

This rearrangement joins TRBV7-6 to TRBJ1-2; D is ambiguous. Trimming took off 4 bases at V and 4 bases at J, with 7 bases between the two ends. Germline V CDR1 and CDR2: SGHVS, FNYEAQ. CDR3 length: 12 amino acids. CDR3 nucleotides: TGTGCCAGCAGCTCGGGCTTCTATGGCTACACCTTC. Residues: CASSSGFYGYTF.

This clonotype turned up a few times. Given a much more abundant clone one base away, this may be a read error. The V and J genes are TRBV7-2 and TRBJ2-3; perhaps TRBD2 as D (6 bases). The V end lost 1 base, the J end lost 4 bases, and 15 bases lay between the germline ends. Germline values: CDR1 SGHTA, CDR2 FQGNSA. This CDR3 spans 16 amino acids. Here the CDR3 reads CASSLVAGSSADTQYF. The CDR3 DNA reads as TGTGCCAGCAGCTTAGTTGCGGGCTCTAGCGCAGATACGCAGTATTTT.

The table lists this clonotype with many counts. The chain carries TRBV20-1 and TRBJ2-5; D possibly uses TRBD1 or TRBD2 (6 bases each). The V end lost 5 bases, the J end lost 5 bases, and 18 bases lay between the germline ends. Germline lookup yields CDR1 DFQATT and CDR2 SNEGSKA (reference sequence). The CDR3 is 14 residues long. CDR3 residues: CSASRGTLRETQYF. CDR3 DNA sequence: TGCAGTGCTTCAAGGGGGACTCTCCGGGAGACCCAGTACTTC.

This sequence joins TRBV7-3 and TRBJ2-2, with D possibly TRBD1 on 6 matching bases. The CDR3 sequence is 16 residues long. V lost 1 base to trimming and J lost 2 bases, with 11 bases between them. The V gene's germline CDR1 is SGHTA and CDR2 FQGTGA. In nucleotides, the CDR3 is TGTGCCAGCAGCTTAAGGGGGACACATAACACCGGGGAGCTGTTTTTT. It yields the protein CASSLRGTHNTGELFF.